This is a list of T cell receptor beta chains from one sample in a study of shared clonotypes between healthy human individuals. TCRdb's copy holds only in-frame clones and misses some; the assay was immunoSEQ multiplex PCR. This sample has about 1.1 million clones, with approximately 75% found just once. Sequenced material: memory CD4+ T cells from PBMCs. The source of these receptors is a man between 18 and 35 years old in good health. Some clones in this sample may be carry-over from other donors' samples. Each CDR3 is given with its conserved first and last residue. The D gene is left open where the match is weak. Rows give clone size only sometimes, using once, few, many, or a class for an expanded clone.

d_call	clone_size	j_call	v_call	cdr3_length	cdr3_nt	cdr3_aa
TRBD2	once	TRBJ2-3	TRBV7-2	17	TGTGCCAGCAGCTTAGAGTTCCTAGCGGGGCCCACAGATACGCAGTATTTT	CASSLEFLAGPTDTQYF
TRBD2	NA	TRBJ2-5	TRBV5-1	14	TGCGCCAGCAGCTTAGGACTAGCAGGAGAGACCCAGTACTTC	CASSLGLAGETQYF
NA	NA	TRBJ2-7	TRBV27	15	TGTGCCAGCAAACTATCCGGAGGGAGCTCCTACGAGCAGTACTTC	CASKLSGGSSYEQYF
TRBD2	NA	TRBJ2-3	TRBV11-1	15	TGTGCCAGCAGCACACTAGCGGGGAGCACAGATACGCAGTATTTT	CASSTLAGSTDTQYF
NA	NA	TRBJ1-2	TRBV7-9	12	TGTGCCAGCAGCTTAGGGGCAGCGGGCTACACCTTC	CASSLGAAGYTF
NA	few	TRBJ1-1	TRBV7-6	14	TGTGCCAGCAGCTCCACGACTCACTACACTGAAGCTTTCTTT	CASSSTTHYTEAFF
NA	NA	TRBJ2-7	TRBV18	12	TGTGCCAGCTCACCACTTGCCTACGAGCAGTACTTC	CASSPLAYEQYF
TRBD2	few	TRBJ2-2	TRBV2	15	TGTGCCAGCAGTGATTTAGCGGGAGATACCGGGGAGCTGTTTTTT	CASSDLAGDTGELFF
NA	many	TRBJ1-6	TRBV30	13	TGTGCCTGGAACCTCCCAAGGGGTTCACCCCTCCACTTT	CAWNLPRGSPLHF
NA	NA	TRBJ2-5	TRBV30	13	TGTGCCCTAGGGAGGAGGTGGAAAGAGACCCAGTACTTC	CALGRRWKETQYF
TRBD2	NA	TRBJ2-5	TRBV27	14	TGTGCCAGCAGTTTGGGCGGGAGCGGCGAGACCCAGTACTTC	CASSLGGSGETQYF
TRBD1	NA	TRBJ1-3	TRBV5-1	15	TGCGCCAGCAGGGAACACAGGGGTGGAGGAAACACCATATATTTT	CASREHRGGGNTIYF
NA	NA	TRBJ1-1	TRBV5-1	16	TGCGCCAGCAGCTTAACCTCCCGGACATCGAACACTGAAGCTTTCTTT	CASSLTSRTSNTEAFF
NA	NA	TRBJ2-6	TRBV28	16	TGTGCCAGCAGTCTTCTACAGGGCCCGGGGGCCAACGTCCTGACTTTC	CASSLLQGPGANVLTF
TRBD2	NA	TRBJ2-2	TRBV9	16	TGTGCCAGCAGGTCTAGCGGGGGGACGAACACCGGGGAGCTGTTTTTT	CASRSSGGTNTGELFF
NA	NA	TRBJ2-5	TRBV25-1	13	TGTGCCTGCAGTGGGGGCGGGCTTGAGACCCAGTACTTC	CACSGGGLETQYF
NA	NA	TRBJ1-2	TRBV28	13	TGTGCCAGCAGTTTAGGGGGGGCGGGAGGCTACACCTTC	CASSLGGAGGYTF
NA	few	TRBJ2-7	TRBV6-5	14	TGTGCCAGCAGTATCAGGAGGGGCTCCTACGAGCAGTACTTC	CASSIRRGSYEQYF
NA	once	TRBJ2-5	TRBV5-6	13	TGTGCCAGCAGCTTCGGGGCTGGGGAGACCCAGTACTTC	CASSFGAGETQYF
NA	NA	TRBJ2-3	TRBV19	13	TGTGCCACAAGGCGGGTTTCAGCAGATACGCAGTATTTT	CATRRVSADTQYF
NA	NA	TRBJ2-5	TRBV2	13	TGTGCCAGCAGACGGTTACAGGGTCAGACCCAGTACTTC	CASRRLQGQTQYF
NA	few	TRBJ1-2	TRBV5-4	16	TGTGCCAGCAGCCGACAAGTCCCGGGACCAAACTATGGCTACACCTTC	CASSRQVPGPNYGYTF
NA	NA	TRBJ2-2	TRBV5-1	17	TGCGCCAGCAGCTTGGGGGAAACGGGACCGCGGACCGGGGAGCTGTTTTTT	CASSLGETGPRTGELFF
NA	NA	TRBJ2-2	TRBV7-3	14	TGTGCCAGCGCCACAGGCTCTGGGGCCGGGGAGCTGTTTTTT	CASATGSGAGELFF
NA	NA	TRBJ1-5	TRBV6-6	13	TGTGCCAGCAGTTACAGAGCGGGACAGCCCCAGCATTTT	CASSYRAGQPQHF
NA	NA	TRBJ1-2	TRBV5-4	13	TGTGCCAGCAGCTTGGTAGGGATCGACGGCTACACCTTC	CASSLVGIDGYTF
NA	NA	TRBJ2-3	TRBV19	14	TGTGCCAGTACCCCAACACAGGGTGGGACGACGCAGTATTTT	CASTPTQGGTTQYF